What follows describes a single T cell receptor (beta chain). Original methodology: The authors estimated nucleated cell counts from reference gene primer amplification. Assay: immunoSEQ multiplex PCR; the TCRdb copy retains only in-frame clones and omits some. V and J calls and clone size come straight from that table; D and trimming were deduced from the DNA. The sample holds under 250,000 clones, roughly 80% seen once. This entry belongs to a study of blood T cell repertoires in COVID-19. Study-level background: Material from acute and convalescent COVID-19 was sourced from the United States, Italy and Spain.

Per germline, CDR1 MNHEY and CDR2 SVGEGT. The CDR3 has 15 amino acids. V lost 4 bases and J lost 2, with 12 bases in between. The specimen was peripheral blood. This rearrangement joins TRBV6-2 or TRBV6-3 to TRBJ2-1; maybe TRBD2 (5 bases). The receptor was isolated from a woman aged 65 to 85 with active or convalescent COVID-19. CDR3 sequence reads: CASSLRTRAYNEQFF. In DNA form, the CDR3 reads TGTGCCAGCAGTTTAAGGACTCGAGCCTACAATGAGCAGTTCTTC.